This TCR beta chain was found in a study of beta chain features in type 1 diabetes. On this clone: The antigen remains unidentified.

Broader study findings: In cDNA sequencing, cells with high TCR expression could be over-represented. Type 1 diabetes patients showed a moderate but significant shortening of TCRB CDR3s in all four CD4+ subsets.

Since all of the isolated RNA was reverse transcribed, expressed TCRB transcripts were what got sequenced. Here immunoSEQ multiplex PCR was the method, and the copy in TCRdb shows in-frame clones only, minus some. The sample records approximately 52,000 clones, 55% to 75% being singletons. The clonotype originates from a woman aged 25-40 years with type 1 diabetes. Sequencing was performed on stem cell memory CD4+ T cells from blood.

The CDR3 here is CATKVPYRGSTGELFF. Written as DNA, the CDR3 is TGCGCCACCAAGGTGCCCTATCGAGGGAGCACCGGGGAGCTGTTTTTT. The gene calls are TRBV5-1 and TRBJ2-2, with a possible D match to TRBD2 (5 bases). V lost 9 bases, J lost 4 bases, and 22 bases lay in between. CDR3 length: 16 residues. Looked up from germline, CDR1 is SGHRS and CDR2 is YFSETQ.